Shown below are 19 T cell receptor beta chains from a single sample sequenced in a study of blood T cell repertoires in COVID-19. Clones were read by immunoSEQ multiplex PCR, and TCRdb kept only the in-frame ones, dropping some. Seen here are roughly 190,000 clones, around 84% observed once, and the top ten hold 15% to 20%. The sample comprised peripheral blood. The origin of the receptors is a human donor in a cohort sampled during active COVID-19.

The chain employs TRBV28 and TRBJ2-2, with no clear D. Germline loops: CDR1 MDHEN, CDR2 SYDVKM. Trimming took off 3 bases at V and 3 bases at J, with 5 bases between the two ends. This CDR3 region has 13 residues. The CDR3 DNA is TGTGCCAGCAGTTTCCTGTACACCGGGGAGCTGTTTTTT. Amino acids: CASSFLYTGELFF.

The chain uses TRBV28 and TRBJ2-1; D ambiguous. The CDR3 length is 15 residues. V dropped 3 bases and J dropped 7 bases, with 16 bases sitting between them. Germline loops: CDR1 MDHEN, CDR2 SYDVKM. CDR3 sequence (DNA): TGTGCCAGCAGTTTCGGTGGGCCGCCGGTAAATGAGCAGTTCTTC. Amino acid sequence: CASSFGGPPVNEQFF.

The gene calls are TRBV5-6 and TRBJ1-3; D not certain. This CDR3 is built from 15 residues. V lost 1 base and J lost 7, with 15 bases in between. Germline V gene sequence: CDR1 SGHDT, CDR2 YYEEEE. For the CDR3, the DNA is TGTGCCAGCAGCTTGTTCGGCGGGATCGGCAACACCATATATTTT. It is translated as CASSLFGGIGNTIYF.

CDR3 residues: CASSILGGGYGYTF. CDR3 DNA: TGTGCCAGTAGTATTTTAGGGGGCGGGTATGGCTACACCTTC. The V call is TRBV19, the J call TRBJ1-2; 7 nucleotides line up with TRBD1. This CDR3 spans 14 amino acids. CDR1 LNHDA and CDR2 SQIVND come from the germline V gene (reference sequence). V dropped 3 bases and J dropped 5; count of bases not matched to a gene: 6.

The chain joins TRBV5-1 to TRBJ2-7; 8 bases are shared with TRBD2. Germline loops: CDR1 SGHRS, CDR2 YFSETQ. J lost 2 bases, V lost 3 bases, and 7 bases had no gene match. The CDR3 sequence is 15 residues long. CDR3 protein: CASSSQRGPTYEQYV. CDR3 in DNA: TGCGCCAGCAGCTCCCAGCGGGGGCCAACCTACGAGCAGTACGTC.

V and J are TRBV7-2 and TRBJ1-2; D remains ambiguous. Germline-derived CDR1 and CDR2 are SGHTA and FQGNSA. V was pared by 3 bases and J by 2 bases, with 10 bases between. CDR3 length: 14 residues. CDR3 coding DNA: TGTGCCAGCAGCTTGGGCGCTGACAACTATGGCTACACCTTC. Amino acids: CASSLGADNYGYTF.

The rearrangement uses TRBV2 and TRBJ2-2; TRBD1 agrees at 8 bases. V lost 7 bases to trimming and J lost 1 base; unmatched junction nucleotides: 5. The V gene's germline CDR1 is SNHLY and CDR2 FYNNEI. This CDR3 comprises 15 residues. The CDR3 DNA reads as TGTGCCAGCAAGTGGGGACAGGAGAACACCGGGGAGCTGTTTTTT. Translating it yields CASKWGQENTGELFF. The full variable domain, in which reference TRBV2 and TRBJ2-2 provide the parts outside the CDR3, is EPEVTQTPSHQVTQMGQEVILRCVPISNHLYFYWYRQILGQKVEFLVSFYNNEISEKSEIFDDQFSVERPDGSNFTLKIRSTKLEDSAMYFCASKWGQENTGELFFGEGSRLTVL.

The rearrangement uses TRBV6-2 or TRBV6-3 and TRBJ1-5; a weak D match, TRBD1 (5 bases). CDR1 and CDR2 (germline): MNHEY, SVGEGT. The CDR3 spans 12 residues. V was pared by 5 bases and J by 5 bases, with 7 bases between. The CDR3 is CASSGGYQPQHF. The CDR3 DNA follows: TGTGCCAGCAGTGGGGGGTATCAGCCCCAGCATTTT.

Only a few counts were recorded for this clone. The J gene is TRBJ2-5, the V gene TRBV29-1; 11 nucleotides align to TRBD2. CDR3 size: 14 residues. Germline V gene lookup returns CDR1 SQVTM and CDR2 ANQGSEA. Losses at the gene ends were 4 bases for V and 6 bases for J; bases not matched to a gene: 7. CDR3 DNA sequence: TGCAGCGTTGGGTTGCTAGCGGGGGGAAAGACCCAGTACTTC. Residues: CSVGLLAGGKTQYF.

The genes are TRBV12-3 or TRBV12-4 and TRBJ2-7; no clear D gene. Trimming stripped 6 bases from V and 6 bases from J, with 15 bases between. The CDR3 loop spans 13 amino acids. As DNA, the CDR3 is TGTGCCAGCAGCTACGTCGTTGGTGGCGAGCAGTACTTC. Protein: CASSYVVGGEQYF.

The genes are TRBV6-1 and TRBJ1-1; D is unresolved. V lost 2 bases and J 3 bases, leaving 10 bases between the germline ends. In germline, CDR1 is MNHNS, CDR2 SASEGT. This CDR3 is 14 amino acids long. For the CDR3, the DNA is TGTGCCAGCAGTGAACCGGTTTCTTACACTGAAGCTTTCTTT. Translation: CASSEPVSYTEAFF.

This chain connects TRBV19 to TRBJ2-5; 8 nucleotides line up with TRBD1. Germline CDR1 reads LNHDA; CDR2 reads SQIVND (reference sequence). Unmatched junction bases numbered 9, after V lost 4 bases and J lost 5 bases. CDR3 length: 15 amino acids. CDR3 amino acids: CASSTPTGTGETQYF. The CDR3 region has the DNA TGTGCCAGTAGTACCCCTACCGGGACAGGCGAGACCCAGTACTTC.

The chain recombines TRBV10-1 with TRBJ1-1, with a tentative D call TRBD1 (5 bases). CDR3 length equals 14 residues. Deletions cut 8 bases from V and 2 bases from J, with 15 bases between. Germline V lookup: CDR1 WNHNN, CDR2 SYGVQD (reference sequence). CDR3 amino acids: CASSMTDTNTEAFF. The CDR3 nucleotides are TGCGCCAGCTCAATGACAGATACAAACACTGAAGCTTTCTTT.

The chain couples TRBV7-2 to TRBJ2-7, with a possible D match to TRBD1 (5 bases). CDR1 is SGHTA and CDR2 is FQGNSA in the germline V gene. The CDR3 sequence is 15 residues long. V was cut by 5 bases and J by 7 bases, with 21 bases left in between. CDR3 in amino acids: CASSLSGNLLVEQYV. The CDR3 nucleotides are TGTGCCAGCAGCCTCTCAGGGAATCTTTTGGTGGAGCAGTACGTC.

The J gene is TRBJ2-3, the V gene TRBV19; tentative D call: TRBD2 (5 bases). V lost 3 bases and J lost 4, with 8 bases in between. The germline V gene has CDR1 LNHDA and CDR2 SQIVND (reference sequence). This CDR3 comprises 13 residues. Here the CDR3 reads CASSMELADTQYF. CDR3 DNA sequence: TGTGCCAGTAGTATGGAACTAGCAGATACGCAGTATTTT.

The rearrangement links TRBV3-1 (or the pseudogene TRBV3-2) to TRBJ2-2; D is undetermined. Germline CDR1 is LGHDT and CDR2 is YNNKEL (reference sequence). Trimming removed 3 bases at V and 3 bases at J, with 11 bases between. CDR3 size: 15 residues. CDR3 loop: CASSHSSAYTGELFF. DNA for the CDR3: TGTGCCAGCAGCCATTCGAGCGCGTACACCGGGGAGCTGTTTTTT.

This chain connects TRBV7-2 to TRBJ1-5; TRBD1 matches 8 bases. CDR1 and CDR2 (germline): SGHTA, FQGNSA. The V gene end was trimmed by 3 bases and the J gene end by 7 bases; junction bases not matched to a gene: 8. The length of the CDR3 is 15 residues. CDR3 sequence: CASSFASGGGQPQHF. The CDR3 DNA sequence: TGTGCCAGCAGCTTTGCGTCAGGGGGCGGGCAGCCCCAGCATTTT.

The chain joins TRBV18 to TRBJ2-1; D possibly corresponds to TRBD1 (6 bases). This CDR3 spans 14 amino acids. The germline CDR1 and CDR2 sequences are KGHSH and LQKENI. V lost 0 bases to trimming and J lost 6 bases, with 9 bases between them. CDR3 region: CASSPPQGSNEQFF. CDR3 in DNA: TGTGCCAGCTCACCACCGCAGGGGAGCAATGAGCAGTTCTTC.

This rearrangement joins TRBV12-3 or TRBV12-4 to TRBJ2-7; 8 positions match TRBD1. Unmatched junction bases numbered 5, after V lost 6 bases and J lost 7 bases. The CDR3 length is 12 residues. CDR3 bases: TGTGCCAGCAGCCGCCGGGACAGGGAGCAGTACTTC. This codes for CASSRRDREQYF.